The present TCR beta chain was sequenced within a study of spatial heterogeneity in lung cancer. General study results and limits: Resection saw ubiquitous expanded tumor TCRs appear in blood more than follow-up did.

As for time point: sample taken at primary tumor resection. Whole RNA from tumor, nontumor lung or frozen PBMC was sequenced unsorted. In TCRdb, the 5' RACE reads were re-called with MiXCR into one record per CDR3 protein. Of 6,000 to 7,500 distinct CDR3 sequences detected, about 19% appear once; the ten largest clones hold roughly 18%. Remarks on this clonotype: The target antigen is unknown.

From germline, CDR1 is SEHNR and CDR2 FQNEAQ (reference sequence). V lost 3 bases to trimming and J lost 1 base, with 7 bases between them. The CDR3 runs to 14 residues. This receptor was taken from a female donor with early-stage non-small cell lung cancer. This chain links TRBV7-9 with TRBJ1-5; no clear D. The specimen comprised PBMCs, sampled at surgery. The CDR3 region has the DNA TGTGCCAGCAGCTTGTCAGAAAGCAATCAGCCCCAGCATTTT. It encodes CASSLSESNQPQHF.